A selection of T cell receptor beta chains follows, all from one sample in a study of blood T cell repertoires in COVID-19. Generated by immunoSEQ multiplex PCR, the TCRdb table keeps only in-frame clones and is missing some. In the table there are 410,000 or so clones, roughly 88% of which are singletons. The specimen was peripheral blood. The source is a woman aged 30 to 39 with active or convalescent COVID-19. Each CDR3 is given with its conserved first and last residue. The order of the fields is V gene, clone size, D gene, J gene, CDR3 protein, CDR3 DNA. D genes are given only for firm matches. Clone sizes are given selectively: once, few, many, or a class where the clone is expanded.

TRBV5-6,.,TRBD1,TRBJ2-5,CASSLGGGAETQYF,TGTGCCAGCAGCTTGGGAGGGGGCGCGGAGACCCAGTACTTC
TRBV3-1/TRBV3-2,.,.,TRBJ1-4,CASSKSGSYNEKLFF,TGTGCCAGCAGCAAATCCGGGTCCTATAATGAAAAACTGTTTTTT
TRBV28,.,TRBD1,TRBJ1-4,CASSLGPGQVVVVREKLFF,TGTGCCAGCAGCCTGGGACCGGGACAGGTGGTCGTCGTCCGGGAAAAACTGTTTTTT
TRBV5-1,.,.,TRBJ1-1,CASSRTTGVNTEAFF,TGCGCCAGCAGCCGCACGACAGGTGTCAACACTGAAGCTTTCTTT
TRBV5-1,.,.,TRBJ2-1,CASSYLQGGDEQFF,TGCGCCAGCAGCTACCTACAGGGGGGGGATGAGCAGTTCTTC
TRBV9,.,.,TRBJ1-6,CASSGTGETNSPLHF,TGTGCCAGCAGCGGTACCGGAGAGACCAATTCACCCCTCCACTTT
TRBV5-1,.,.,TRBJ1-2,CASSVGWGDGGYTF,TGCGCCAGCAGCGTTGGATGGGGAGATGGGGGCTACACCTTC
TRBV19,.,TRBD1,TRBJ1-5,CASRGQGRVNQPQHF,TGTGCCAGTAGGGGACAGGGGCGCGTCAATCAGCCCCAGCATTTT
TRBV2,once,.,TRBJ2-7,CASSESLYEQYF,TGTGCCAGCAGTGAATCTCTATACGAGCAGTACTTC
TRBV6-5,.,TRBD1,TRBJ1-4,CASSYETGNGEKLFF,TGTGCCAGCAGTTACGAGACAGGGAACGGTGAAAAACTGTTTTTT
TRBV5-5,.,.,TRBJ1-1,CASSLSHLNTEAFF,TGTGCCAGCAGCTTGTCGCACCTAAACACTGAAGCTTTCTTT